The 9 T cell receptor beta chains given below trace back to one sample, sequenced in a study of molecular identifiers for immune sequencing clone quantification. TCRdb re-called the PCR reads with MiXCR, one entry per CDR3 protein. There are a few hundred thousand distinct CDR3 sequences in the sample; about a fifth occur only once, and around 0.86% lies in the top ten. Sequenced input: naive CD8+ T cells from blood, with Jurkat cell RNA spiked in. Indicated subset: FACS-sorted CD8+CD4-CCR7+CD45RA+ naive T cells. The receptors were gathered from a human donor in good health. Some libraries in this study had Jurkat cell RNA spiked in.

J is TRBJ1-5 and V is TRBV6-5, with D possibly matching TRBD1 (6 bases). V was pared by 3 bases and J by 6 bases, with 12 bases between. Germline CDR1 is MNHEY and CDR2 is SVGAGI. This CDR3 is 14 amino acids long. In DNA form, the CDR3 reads TGTGCCAGCAGTTATGGCAGGGGTGGTCAGCCCCAGCATTTT. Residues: CASSYGRGGQPQHF.

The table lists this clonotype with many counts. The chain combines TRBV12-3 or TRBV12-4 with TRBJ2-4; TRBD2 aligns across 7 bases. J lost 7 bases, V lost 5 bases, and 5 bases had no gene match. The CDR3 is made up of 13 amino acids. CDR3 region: CASSPGGGNIQYF. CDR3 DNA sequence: TGTGCCAGCAGTCCTGGCGGGGGTAACATTCAGTACTTC.

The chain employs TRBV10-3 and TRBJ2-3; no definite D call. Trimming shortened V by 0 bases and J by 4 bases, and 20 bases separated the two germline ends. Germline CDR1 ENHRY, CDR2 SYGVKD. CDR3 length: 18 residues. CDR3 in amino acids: CAISESVGGGAYADTQYF. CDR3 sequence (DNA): TGTGCCATCAGTGAGTCTGTAGGCGGCGGTGCCTACGCAGATACGCAGTATTTT.

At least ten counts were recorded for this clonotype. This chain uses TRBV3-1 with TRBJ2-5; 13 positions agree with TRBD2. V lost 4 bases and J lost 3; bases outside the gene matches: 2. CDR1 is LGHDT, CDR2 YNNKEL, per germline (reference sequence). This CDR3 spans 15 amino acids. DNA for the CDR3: TGTGCCAGCAGCCGTGGACTAGCGGGGGAAGAGACCCAGTACTTC. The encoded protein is CASSRGLAGEETQYF.

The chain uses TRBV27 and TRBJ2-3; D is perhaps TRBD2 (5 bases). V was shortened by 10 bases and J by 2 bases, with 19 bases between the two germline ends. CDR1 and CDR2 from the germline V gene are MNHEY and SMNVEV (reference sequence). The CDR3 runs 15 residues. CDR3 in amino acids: CATTAGAGNTDTQYF. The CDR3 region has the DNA TGTGCCACCACGGCGGGTGCCGGGAACACAGATACGCAGTATTTT.

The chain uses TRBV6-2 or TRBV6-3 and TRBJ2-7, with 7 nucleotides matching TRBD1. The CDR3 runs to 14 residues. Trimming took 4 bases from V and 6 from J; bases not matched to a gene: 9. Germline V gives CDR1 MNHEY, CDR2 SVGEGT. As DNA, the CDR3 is TGTGCCAGCAGTTTGTCGACAGGGCGCTCCGAGCAGTACTTC. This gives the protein CASSLSTGRSEQYF.

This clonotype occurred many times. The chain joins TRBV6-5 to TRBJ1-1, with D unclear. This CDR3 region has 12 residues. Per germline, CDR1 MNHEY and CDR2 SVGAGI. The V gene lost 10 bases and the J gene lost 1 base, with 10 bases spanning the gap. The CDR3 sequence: CATRAGNTEAFF. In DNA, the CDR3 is TGTGCCACGCGCGCTGGGAACACTGAAGCTTTCTTT.

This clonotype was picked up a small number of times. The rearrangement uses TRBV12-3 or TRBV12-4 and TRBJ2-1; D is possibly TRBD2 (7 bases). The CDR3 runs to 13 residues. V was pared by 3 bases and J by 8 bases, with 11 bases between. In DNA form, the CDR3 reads TGTGCCAGCAGTTTCGGGGGGCTTGATGAGCAGTTCTTC. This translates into CASSFGGLDEQFF.

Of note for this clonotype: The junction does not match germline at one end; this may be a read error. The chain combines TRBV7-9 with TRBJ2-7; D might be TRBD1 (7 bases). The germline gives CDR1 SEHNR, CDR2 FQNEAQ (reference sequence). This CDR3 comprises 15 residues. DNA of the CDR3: TGTGCCAGCAGCTTAGTTCCAGGGGGGTACTACGAGCAGTGCTTC. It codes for CASSLVPGGYYEQCF.